This TCR beta chain was found in a study of identical twins. Notes on the study in general: Alpha sequences that were out-of-frame and twin-shared showed an excess of low generation probability. While abundant cord blood beta clonotypes carried fewer insertions, memory repertoires showed no such pattern. Less excess twin sharing appeared in beta out-of-frame sequences.

CDR1 and CDR2 (germline): SNHLY, FYNNEI. The CDR3 has 15 amino acids. V gave up 1 base and J gave up 8 bases; unmatched junction bases: 8. Template switching (which added a universal primer site) was used, and cDNA carried unique molecular identifiers. TCRdb analysed the 5' RACE reads with MiXCR anew, one entry per CDR3 protein. This sample carries around 670,000 distinct CDR3 sequences, roughly 6.2% of them seen once, and the ten largest clones take about 1.8%. This clonotype was counted at least ten times. Its target is unknown. The rearrangement links TRBV2 to TRBJ2-1; TRBD2 aligns across 7 bases. The sequence was obtained from a man aged 18 to 35 in good health. The specimen sequenced was naive T cells sorted from blood. The DNA for the CDR3 is TGTGCCAGCAGTGAAGGCGGGAGCGGGTGGGATGAGCAGTTCTTC. It encodes CASSEGGSGWDEQFF.